One T cell receptor (beta chain) is described in this entry. Blood was sampled at initial diagnosis of hyperthyroidism, prior to onset of any ophthalmopathy symptoms. It was RNA transcripts that yielded the amplified TCR beta CDR3 regions. The HTBI primer set served for first-round RT-PCR of the TCR CDR3. One entry per CDR3 protein, called by TCRdb with MiXCR from the multiplex PCR reads. The sample yields roughly 500,000 distinct CDR3 sequences, over 11% seen once. The data were obtained in a study of T cells in Graves' hyperthyroidism and ophthalmopathy. The CDR3 consists of 15 residues. The germline V gene has CDR1 MGHDK and CDR2 SYGVNS. Deletions cut 0 bases from V and 7 bases from J, with 13 bases between.

Specimen: blood. The chain joins TRBV25-1 to TRBJ2-1; no reliable D call. The TCR originated in a woman aged 25 to 39 with Graves' hyperthyroidism that later progressed to Graves' ophthalmopathy. Written as DNA, the CDR3 is TGTGCCAGCAGTGAATATAGTGTGGTAGGAAATGAGCAGTTCTTC. This sequence encodes CASSEYSVVGNEQFF.